This T cell receptor (beta chain) was identified in a study of beta chain features in type 1 diabetes. Study at large: Across every sample, 100 million to 130 million sorted cells were examined in total. Study-level results: Insertions were fewer and deletions more numerous at VDJ junctions in type 1 diabetes patients.

This CDR3 has 15 amino acids. The germline gives CDR1 SNHLY, CDR2 FYNNEI. Trimming took 6 bases from V and 8 from J, leaving 21 bases between them. A note on this clone: What it binds is unknown.

Reverse transcription of all isolated RNA meant that expressed TCRB transcripts were sequenced. Sequenced by immunoSEQ multiplex PCR; TCRdb stores in-frame clones only, minus some. The profile shows some 180,000 clones, around 13% of them singletons. The chain is built from TRBV2 and TRBJ2-3; the D gene is possibly TRBD2 (6 bases). The TCR was taken from a woman younger than 30 in good health. What was sequenced was central memory CD4+ T cells from blood. CDR3 in DNA: TGTGCCAGCAGCCAGACTAGTATGATCGGCGTTACGCAGTATTTT. The encoded protein is CASSQTSMIGVTQYF. The full variable domain, completed using reference TRBV2 and TRBJ2-3, is EPEVTQTPSHQVTQMGQEVILRCVPISNHLYFYWYRQILGQKVEFLVSFYNNEISEKSEIFDDQFSVERPDGSNFTLKIRSTKLEDSAMYFCASSQTSMIGVTQYFGPGTRLTVL.